The 31 T cell receptor beta chains reported below all come from one sample, sequenced in a study of spatial heterogeneity in lung cancer. TCRdb re-analysed the 5' RACE reads in MiXCR, keeping a single row per CDR3 protein. This sample carries more than 9,000 distinct CDR3 sequences, roughly 6.2% of them seen once, and the ten largest clones take about a tenth. Time point of the sample: sample taken at primary tumor resection. Whole RNA obtained from tumor, nontumor lung or frozen PBMC underwent sequencing without sorting. Source: normal lung tissue next to the tumor, taken at surgery. Every receptor here comes from a male donor with early-stage non-small cell lung cancer.

This clonotype was recorded at least ten times. The library was built for alpha chains, so this beta chain is an off-target read and its size means little. The rearrangement joins TRBV24-1 to TRBJ2-2; D ambiguous. The CDR3 runs 14 residues. From germline, CDR1 is KGHDR and CDR2 SFDVKD. V lost 10 bases to trimming and J lost 2 bases, with 13 bases between them. CDR3 protein: CATRGPGNTGELFF. The CDR3 DNA reads TGTGCCACGAGAGGACCTGGCAACACCGGGGAGCTGTTTTTT.

This clonotype occurred many times. This beta chain is a stray read from a library made for alpha chains; its abundance is not meaningful. The chain's CDR3 is CASSLAGHEQFF. The CDR3 nucleotides read TGCGCCAGCAGCTTGGCGGGGCATGAGCAGTTCTTC. V usage is TRBV5-1 and J usage is TRBJ2-1; D could derive from TRBD1 or TRBD2 (5 bases each). Germline V lookup: CDR1 SGHRS, CDR2 YFSETQ. Trimming stripped 0 bases from V and 8 bases from J, with 6 bases between. CDR3 size: 12 residues.

This clonotype was counted a few times. This beta chain lies outside the target of a library built for alpha chains; its clone size means little. The chain links TRBV6-2 or TRBV6-3 to TRBJ1-4, with unresolved D. Germline values: CDR1 MNHEY, CDR2 SVGEGT. The V and J ends lost 5 bases and 7 bases respectively, with 20 bases between them. The CDR3 is 16 residues long. The CDR3 protein is CASSPRGGSRVEKLFF. The CDR3, as DNA: TGTGCCAGCAGTCCCCGGGGAGGAAGTCGCGTTGAAAAACTGTTTTTT.

At least ten counts were recorded for this clonotype. The library was prepared for alpha chains; this beta chain is a stray read, so its frequency means little. V gene TRBV2 combines with J gene TRBJ2-1, with 10 bases lining up with TRBD2. Germline V gene lookup returns CDR1 SNHLY and CDR2 FYNNEI. The length of the CDR3 is 16 residues. The V and J ends lost 4 bases and 1 base, in that order; junction bases with no gene match: 4. CDR3 loop: CASSGSAGGSYNEQFF. CDR3 in DNA: TGTGCCAGCAGTGGATCAGCGGGAGGGTCCTACAATGAGCAGTTCTTC.

This clonotype was seen more than once but under ten times. Being off target in a library aimed at alpha chains, this beta chain has a size of little meaning. The chain carries TRBV28 and TRBJ2-6; D might be TRBD1 (5 bases). The CDR3 loop spans 14 amino acids. CDR1 is MDHEN, CDR2 SYDVKM, per germline. V was clipped by 10 bases and J by 4 bases, with 14 bases between them. In DNA form, the CDR3 reads TGTGCCACCTTAACAGGCTCCGGGGCCAACGTCCTGACTTTC. Its protein is CATLTGSGANVLTF.

This clonotype was found many times. Being off target in a library aimed at alpha chains, this beta chain has a size of little meaning. The chain combines TRBV10-3 with TRBJ1-1; 9 bases match TRBD1. The CDR3 has 15 amino acids. V lost 2 bases to trimming and J lost 5 bases; unmatched junction nucleotides: 6. CDR1 is ENHRY, CDR2 SYGVKD, per germline. DNA for the CDR3: TGTGCCATCAGTGAGGAGGGACAGGGATGGACTGAAGCTTTCTTT. It translates to CAISEEGQGWTEAFF.

Comments on this clonotype: This beta chain slipped into a library made for alpha chains as a stray read, so its size is not meaningful. The chain recombines TRBV6-1 with TRBJ1-2; no reliable D call. The CDR3 is made up of 13 amino acids. V was trimmed by 5 bases and J by 4 bases, leaving 11 bases between them. Germline CDR1 reads MNHNS; CDR2 reads SASEGT. Here the CDR3 reads CASSYSPVYGYTF. The CDR3 DNA is TGTGCCAGCAGTTACAGCCCAGTCTATGGCTACACCTTC.

Worth noting for this clonotype: This beta chain is a stray sequence in a library constructed for alpha chains; its clone size is not meaningful. The chain joins TRBV12-3 or TRBV12-4 to TRBJ1-5; D perhaps matches TRBD1 (6 bases). This CDR3 comprises 14 residues. Trimming removed 6 bases from V and 2 bases from J, with 11 bases in between. CDR3 bases: TGTGCCAGCAGCCGACAGGAGGGCAATCAGCCCCAGCATTTT. It specifies CASSRQEGNQPQHF.

This clonotype was counted at least ten times. In a library made to pick up alpha chains, this beta chain is a stray read with a size that means little. The genes are TRBV20-1 and TRBJ1-6, with 8 nucleotides matching TRBD1. In germline, CDR1 is DFQATT, CDR2 SNEGSKA (reference sequence). CDR3 size: 15 residues. V gave up 2 bases and J gave up 7 bases; unmatched junction bases: 7. The CDR3 protein is CSARPAGQENSPLHF. The CDR3 region has the DNA TGCAGTGCTAGACCTGCGGGACAGGAGAATTCACCCCTCCACTTT.

This clonotype was seen at least ten times. This beta chain is a stray sequence in a library constructed for alpha chains; its clone size is not meaningful. This chain uses TRBV2 with TRBJ2-5; no clear D gene. Trimming took 5 bases from V and 0 from J, leaving 10 bases between them. The CDR3 is made up of 14 amino acids. Germline lookup yields CDR1 SNHLY and CDR2 FYNNEI. CDR3 in amino acids: CASSMGRNQETQYF. The CDR3 coding sequence is TGTGCCAGCAGTATGGGCAGAAACCAAGAGACCCAGTACTTC. The full variable domain, with the rest looked up from reference TRBV2 and TRBJ2-5, is EPEVTQTPSHQVTQMGQEVILRCVPISNHLYFYWYRQILGQKVEFLVSFYNNEISEKSEIFDDQFSVERPDGSNFTLKIRSTKLEDSAMYFCASSMGRNQETQYFGPGTRLLVL.

This clonotype was seen ten or more times. This beta chain turned up in a library designed for alpha chains; as an off-target read, its abundance says little. This chain joins TRBV19 and TRBJ1-3; TRBD1 aligns across 9 bases. The CDR3 extends over 13 amino acids. Looked up from germline, CDR1 is LNHDA and CDR2 is SQIVND (reference sequence). V lost 6 bases, J lost 5 bases, and 2 bases stayed unmatched. CDR3 region: CASSGTGRNTIYF. The CDR3 region has the DNA TGTGCCAGTAGCGGGACAGGGCGAAACACCATATATTTT.

At least ten counts were recorded for this clonotype. This beta chain is an off-target read within a library intended for alpha chains, so its frequency means little. The chain recombines TRBV6-5 with TRBJ1-1; the D is unclear. With 2 bases removed from V and 3 bases from J, the gap between germline ends came to 7 bases. Looked up from germline, CDR1 is MNHEY and CDR2 is SVGAGI. The CDR3 is made up of 13 amino acids. In DNA, the CDR3 is TGTGCCAGCAGTTACAGGGTTTACACTGAAGCTTTCTTT. Its protein is CASSYRVYTEAFF.

This clonotype showed up just a few times. With the library built for alpha chains, this beta chain is off target and its frequency is not meaningful. The chain is built from TRBV19 and TRBJ2-5; D may be TRBD1 (6 bases). Germline V gene data show CDR1 as LNHDA and CDR2 as SQIVND (reference sequence). CDR3 size: 15 residues. The V gene lost 5 bases and the J gene lost 2 bases, with 15 bases spanning the gap. The CDR3 loop reads CASSDSYRAQETQYF. As DNA, the CDR3 is TGTGCCAGTAGTGACTCGTACAGGGCGCAAGAGACCCAGTACTTC.

About this clonotype: This beta chain slipped into a library made for alpha chains as a stray read, so its size is not meaningful. J is TRBJ1-3 and V is TRBV16; D uncertain. Germline V CDR1 and CDR2: KGHSY, FQNENV. V lost 1 base, J lost 2 bases, and 9 bases lay in between. CDR3 size: 15 residues. CDR3 in amino acids: CASSQFRGAGNTIYF. In DNA, the CDR3 is TGTGCCAGCAGCCAATTTCGGGGTGCTGGAAACACCATATATTTT.

By share, this clonotype ranks as medium-sized. The library was designed around alpha chains, so this beta chain is a stray read whose abundance carries little weight. The genes are TRBV10-3 and TRBJ2-2; 12 nucleotides agree with TRBD1. This CDR3 has 15 amino acids. V shed 6 bases and J 5 bases; nucleotides not matched to a gene: 4. Germline V lookup: CDR1 ENHRY, CDR2 SYGVKD. This CDR3 is CAISGTGGSTGELFF. In DNA, the CDR3 is TGTGCCATCAGCGGGACAGGGGGCTCTACCGGGGAGCTGTTTTTT.

By share of the sample, this clonotype is medium-sized. This beta chain came through as a stray read in a library set up for alpha chains, and its size says little. The V gene is TRBV5-4, the J gene TRBJ2-2, with 9 positions matching TRBD2. The V gene end was trimmed by 7 bases and the J gene end by 3 bases; junction bases not matched to a gene: 7. The germline V gene has CDR1 SGHNT and CDR2 YYREEE (reference sequence). The CDR3 is 15 amino acids. This CDR3 reads CASEGLAGDTGELFF. The CDR3, as DNA: TGTGCCAGCGAGGGACTAGCAGGTGACACCGGGGAGCTGTTTTTT.

This clonotype was found many times. This beta chain is off target for a library built for alpha chains, so its abundance means little. The chain joins TRBV9 to TRBJ2-7, with D perhaps TRBD1 (6 bases). Trimming took 0 bases from V and 5 from J, leaving 12 bases between them. Germline loops: CDR1 SGDLS, CDR2 YYNGEE. The CDR3 extends over 14 amino acids. CDR3 sequence (DNA): TGTGCCAGCAGCGTAGGTAACAGGGCCAACGAGCAGTACTTC. Its protein is CASSVGNRANEQYF.

This clonotype was seen repeatedly, ten times or more. With the library built for alpha chains, this beta chain is off target and its frequency is not meaningful. The CDR3 DNA follows: TGTGCCAGTACCCCGGACTACGGGTGGTCTGAGCAGTTCTTC. This codes for CASTPDYGWSEQFF. The chain combines TRBV19 with TRBJ2-1, with a tentative D call TRBD2 (6 bases). Trimming took off 7 bases at V and 9 bases at J, with 19 bases between the two ends. Germline-derived CDR1 and CDR2 are LNHDA and SQIVND (reference sequence). The CDR3 is 14 amino acids.

This clonotype was observed many times. A library made for alpha chains picked up this beta chain off target, so its size means little. The chain uses TRBV7-2 and TRBJ1-1, with unresolved D. V was clipped by 2 bases and J by 1 base, with 5 bases between them. The V gene's germline CDR1 is SGHTA and CDR2 FQGNSA. This CDR3 has 13 residues. This CDR3 is CASSLHRNTEAFF. DNA of the CDR3: TGTGCCAGCAGCTTACACAGGAACACTGAAGCTTTCTTT.

As regards this clonotype: Since the library was made to target alpha chains, this beta chain is a stray read and its abundance is not meaningful. The chain carries TRBV5-4 and TRBJ2-1; D is unresolved. CDR1 is SGHNT, CDR2 YYREEE, per germline (reference sequence). There are 13 residues in the CDR3. V lost 4 bases to trimming and J lost 5 bases, with 10 bases between them. CDR3 DNA: TGTGCCAGCAGCCCTAAGGGTAACAATGAGCAGTTCTTC. Translated: CASSPKGNNEQFF.

This clonotype was counted many times. This beta chain is an unintended read in a library built for alpha chains; its size means little. This chain links TRBV28 with TRBJ2-2, with TRBD1 identical over 9 bases. This CDR3 has 15 residues. V gave up 4 bases and J gave up 5 bases; unmatched junction bases: 5. Germline assignment: CDR1 MDHEN and CDR2 SYDVKM. This CDR3 is CASSSAGTGTGELFF. CDR3 DNA sequence: TGTGCCAGCAGTTCCGCCGGGACAGGGACCGGGGAGCTGTTTTTT.

This clonotype occurred a few times. Being off target in a library aimed at alpha chains, this beta chain has a size of little meaning. The V call is TRBV11-2, the J call TRBJ2-7; no firm D call. There are 14 residues in the CDR3. Germline V gene lookup returns CDR1 SGHAT and CDR2 FQNNGV. The V end lost 0 bases, the J end lost 3 bases, and 9 bases lay between the germline ends. The CDR3: CASSLDMGYYEQYF. CDR3 DNA sequence: TGTGCCAGCAGCTTAGATATGGGGTACTACGAGCAGTACTTC.

This clonotype appeared many times. Since the library was made to target alpha chains, this beta chain is a stray read and its abundance is not meaningful. The chain uses TRBV12-3 or TRBV12-4 and TRBJ2-2; D ambiguous. V lost 2 bases and J 5 bases, leaving 3 bases between the germline ends. This CDR3 is built from 12 residues. CDR3 sequence reads: CASSLLTGELFF. As DNA, the CDR3 is TGTGCCAGCAGTTTACTGACCGGGGAGCTGTTTTTT.

This clonotype has at least ten counts. The library was prepared for alpha chains; this beta chain is a stray read, so its frequency means little. The chain carries TRBV5-1 and TRBJ2-7; 8 nucleotides line up with TRBD2. Germline CDR1 is SGHRS and CDR2 is YFSETQ. The CDR3 contains 15 residues. Losses at the gene ends were 3 bases for V and 1 base for J; bases not matched to a gene: 6. The CDR3 reads CASSSETSGSYEQYF. The CDR3 DNA is TGCGCCAGCAGCTCCGAAACTAGCGGATCCTACGAGCAGTACTTC.

In its sample, this clonotype is medium-sized. The library was designed around alpha chains, so this beta chain is a stray read whose abundance carries little weight. The CDR3 here is CAWSADRDYQPQHF. In DNA form, the CDR3 reads TGTGCCTGGAGTGCTGACAGGGACTATCAGCCCCAGCATTTT. This chain uses TRBV30 with TRBJ1-5, with 7 positions matching TRBD1. After removal of 1 base from V and 5 bases from J, the junction contained 5 bases not matched to a gene. Germline V lookup: CDR1 GTSNPN, CDR2 SVGIG (reference sequence). The CDR3 is 14 residues long.

This clonotype counts as medium-sized. This beta chain is off target for a library built for alpha chains, so its abundance means little. V is TRBV9 and J is TRBJ2-1, with D possibly TRBD2 on 6 matching bases. Trimming left V 3 bases short and J 4 bases short, with 17 bases between. CDR3 size: 16 residues. Germline CDR1 and CDR2: SGDLS and YYNGEE. The CDR3 coding sequence is TGTGCCAGCAGCGGAGGCCCAGCGGGCGTTTACAATGAGCAGTTCTTC. Its protein product is CASSGGPAGVYNEQFF.

By share, this clonotype ranks as medium-sized. For a library built for alpha chains, this beta chain is a stray read; little rests on its size. V is TRBV12-3 or TRBV12-4 and J is TRBJ1-1; D call uncertain. Trimming cost V 6 bases and J 1 base, with 9 bases left between them. The CDR3 is 13 amino acids. Here the CDR3 DNA reads TGTGCCAGCAGCCTCTTACGGAACACTGAAGCTTTCTTT. Translating gives CASSLLRNTEAFF.

This clonotype has at least ten counts. Since the library was made to target alpha chains, this beta chain is a stray read and its abundance is not meaningful. V and J are TRBV7-9 and TRBJ2-7; no firm D call. Trimming pared 2 bases from V and 5 bases from J, leaving 7 bases between. This CDR3 spans 12 amino acids. Germline V gene data show CDR1 as SEHNR and CDR2 as FQNEAQ (reference sequence). CDR3 residues: CASSLNAHEQYF. Here the CDR3 DNA reads TGTGCCAGCAGCTTAAACGCCCACGAGCAGTACTTC.

This clonotype appeared many times. This beta chain slipped into a library made for alpha chains as a stray read, so its size is not meaningful. V usage is TRBV28 and J usage is TRBJ2-3, with D possibly TRBD1 on 5 matching bases. The V gene lost 4 bases and the J gene lost 1 base, with 9 bases spanning the gap. The CDR3 length is 14 residues. Per the germline V gene, CDR1 is MDHEN and CDR2 is SYDVKM. In DNA form, the CDR3 reads TGTGCCAGCAGTTACTTACAGGGCACAGATACGCAGTATTTT. Amino acids: CASSYLQGTDTQYF.

The table lists this clonotype with many counts. Within a library made for alpha chains, this beta chain is off target, and its count is uninformative. The chain combines TRBV6-6 with TRBJ1-5; D remains unclear. The CDR3 has 12 residues. V was clipped by 7 bases and J by 6 bases, with 10 bases between them. The germline V gene has CDR1 MNHNY and CDR2 SVGAGI (reference sequence). The CDR3 DNA follows: TGTGCCAGCACCCCATGGGGTCAGCCCCAGCATTTT. It is translated as CASTPWGQPQHF.

There are many counts of this clonotype. Little can be read into the size of this beta chain, an off-target read in a library designed for alpha chains. The V and J genes are TRBV12-3 or TRBV12-4 and TRBJ1-1; the match to TRBD1 covers 9 bases. Germline trimming cut 8 bases from V and 8 bases from J; bases unmatched to any gene: 3. The CDR3 is 11 residues long. CDR3 region: CASWTGAEAFF. CDR3 nucleotides: TGTGCCAGCTGGACAGGGGCCGAAGCTTTCTTT.